What follows is one T cell receptor (beta chain) and its context. Profiled with immunoSEQ multiplex PCR; TCRdb holds only in-frame clones, not every one. The sample contains tens of thousands of clones, roughly 90% of which appear only once. These data originate in a study of blood T cell repertoires in COVID-19. Study summary: The United States, Italy and Spain supplied acute and convalescent COVID-19 samples. T cells, B-cell-depleted T cells, or PBMCs supplied cDNA or gDNA.

The CDR3 sequence is 17 residues long. V dropped 6 bases and J dropped 8; count of bases not matched to a gene: 16. Germline V CDR1 and CDR2: LNHDA, SQIVND (reference sequence). The sequence was collected from a man aged 45-65 years with COVID-19, enrolled during active disease. V and J are TRBV19 and TRBJ1-6; 7 nucleotides line up with TRBD1. Input material: peripheral blood. The CDR3 nucleotides read TGTGCCAGTAGGAGACAGGGCGGAAACAATTTTGATTCACCCCTCCACTTT. It specifies CASRRQGGNNFDSPLHF.